This TCR beta chain is from a study of response to subunit inactivated influenza vaccine. Study observations and caveats: A suggestion made by the authors is that each seasonal influenza vaccination recruits few new T cells.

The CDR3 is made up of 15 amino acids. The germline V and J ends were trimmed by 4 bases and 0 bases, with 11 bases remaining between them. The germline CDR1 and CDR2 sequences are SGHRS and YFSETQ. TCRdb redid the calling of the RT-PCR reads with MiXCR, one entry per CDR3 protein. The table includes some 500,000 distinct CDR3 sequences, 25% detected once. Turning to this clonotype: The antigen remains unidentified.

The receptor was derived from a man aged 50 to 60 who received an inactivated influenza vaccine. The chain combines TRBV5-1 with TRBJ2-1; D gene unclear. Sequences were derived from CD4+ T cells sorted from PBMCs, sampled 4 to 6 days after vaccination. In nucleotides, the CDR3 is TGCGCCAGCAGCCCCGACTCTAGCTCCTACAATGAGCAGTTCTTC. Its translation: CASSPDSSSYNEQFF. Complete variable domain (other parts from reference TRBV5-1 and TRBJ2-1): KAGVTQTPRYLIKTRGQQVTLSCSPISGHRSVSWYQQTPGQGLQFLFEYFSETQRNKGNFPGRFSGRQFSNSRSEMNVSTLELGDSALYLCASSPDSSSYNEQFFGPGTRLTVL.